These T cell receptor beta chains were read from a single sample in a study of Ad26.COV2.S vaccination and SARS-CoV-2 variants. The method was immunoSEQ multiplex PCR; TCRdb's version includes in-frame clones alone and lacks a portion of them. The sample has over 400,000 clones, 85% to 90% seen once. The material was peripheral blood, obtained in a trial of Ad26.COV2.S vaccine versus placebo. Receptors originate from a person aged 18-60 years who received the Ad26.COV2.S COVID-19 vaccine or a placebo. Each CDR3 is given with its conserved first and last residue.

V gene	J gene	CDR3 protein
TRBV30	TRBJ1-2	CAWSVPGTLNYGYTF
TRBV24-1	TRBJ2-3	CATSDPRDTDTQYF
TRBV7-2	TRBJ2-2	CASSLAGANTGELFF
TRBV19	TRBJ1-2	CASTLHATGDGYTF
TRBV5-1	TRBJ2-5	CASSFQGAPYQETQYF
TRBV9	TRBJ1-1	CASSVTTQNTEAFF
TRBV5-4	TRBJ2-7	CASSLKTGSYEQYF
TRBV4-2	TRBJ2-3	CASSQDEVGLAGITDTQYF
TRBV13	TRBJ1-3	CASSLTRNSGNTIYF
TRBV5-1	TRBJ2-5	CASSLDGLSTQYF
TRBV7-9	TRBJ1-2	CASSSNRAAGYGYTF
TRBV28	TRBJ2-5	CATLSGAETQYF
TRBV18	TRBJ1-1	CASSRDRANTEAFF
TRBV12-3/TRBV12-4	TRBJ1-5	CASRNTGDQPQHF
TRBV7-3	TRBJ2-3	CASSLTGLAGRDTQYF
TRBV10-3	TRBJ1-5	CAISDLGSNQPQHF
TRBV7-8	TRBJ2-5	CASSWGLAGEGRRETQYF
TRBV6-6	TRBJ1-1	CASSYSGVGTEAFF
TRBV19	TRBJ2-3	CASSIDLMTRAVSTQYF
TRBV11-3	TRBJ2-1	CASSPWGGSDGEQFF
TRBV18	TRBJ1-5	CASSVQGDQPQHF
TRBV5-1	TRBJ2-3	CASSLDWSSSTDTQYF
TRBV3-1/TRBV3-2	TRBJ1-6	CASSQDGHSPLHF
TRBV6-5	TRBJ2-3	CASIGQYTDTQYF
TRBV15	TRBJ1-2	CATRLGVDYGYTF
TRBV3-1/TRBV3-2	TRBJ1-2	CASSRTASTLGYGYTF
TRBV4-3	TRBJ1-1	CASSQVGVGAEEAFF
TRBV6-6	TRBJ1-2	CASSYSGGLTF
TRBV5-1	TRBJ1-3	CASSSAGATGNTIYF
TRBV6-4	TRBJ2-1	CASSEQLSSYNEQFF
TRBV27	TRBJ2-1	CASQTRQGGKQFF
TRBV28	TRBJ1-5	CASSLSDRLNQPQHF
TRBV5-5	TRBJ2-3	CATRIGGRGDTQYF
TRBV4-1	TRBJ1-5	CASSQREGRRSNQPQHF
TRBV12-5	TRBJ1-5	CASGLVQVNQPQHF
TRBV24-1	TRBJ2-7	CATSEGTYEQYF
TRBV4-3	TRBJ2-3	CASSQDPRGTDTQYF
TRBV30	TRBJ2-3	CAWSLPGQVSTDTQYF
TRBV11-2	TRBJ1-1	CASSPWTGGDTEAFF
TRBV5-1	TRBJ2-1	CASSQGLAGVNEQFF
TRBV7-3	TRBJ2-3	CASSPPGAGGTDTQYF
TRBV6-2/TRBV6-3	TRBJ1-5	CASSDRTGSGNQPQHF
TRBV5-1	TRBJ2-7	CASSSTGTEGNEQYF
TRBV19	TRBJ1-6	CASSIVAGDNSPLHF
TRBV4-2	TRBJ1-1	CASSQEVVLSPNTEAFF
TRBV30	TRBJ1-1	CAWSLGTNTEAFF
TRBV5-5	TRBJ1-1	CASSFWRARTEAFF
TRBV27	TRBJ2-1	CASDRNRVRLAGDEQFF
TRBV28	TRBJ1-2	CAGRQGAYYGYTF
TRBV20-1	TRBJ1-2	CSVQRAGGYTF
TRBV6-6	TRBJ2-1	CASSYLAGRGNEQFF
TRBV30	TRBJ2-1	CAWSLKLTSRSDNEQFF
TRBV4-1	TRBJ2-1	CASSQRTGADGSYNEQFF
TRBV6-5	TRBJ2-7	CASSFDGSYEQYF
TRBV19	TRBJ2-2	CASKPGLAYTGELFF
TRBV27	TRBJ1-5	CASSPFRGGTQPQHF
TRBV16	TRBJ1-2	CASSQSGSGYTF
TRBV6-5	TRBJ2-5	CASSKIQETQYF